The 15 T cell receptor beta chains listed next were all sequenced from one sample in a study of blood T cell repertoires in COVID-19. TCRdb's copy holds only in-frame clones and misses some; the assay was immunoSEQ multiplex PCR. The repertoire holds about 88,000 clones, with about 84% as singletons. The sequenced sample was peripheral blood. All receptors come from a woman aged 70-85 years with acute or convalescent COVID-19.

J is TRBJ2-1 and V is TRBV19, with D possibly being TRBD2 (6 bases). CDR1 is LNHDA, CDR2 SQIVND, per germline (reference sequence). The CDR3 extends over 13 amino acids. The V end lost 7 bases, the J end lost 0 bases, and 7 bases lay between the germline ends. The CDR3 reads CASTGGSYNEQFF. For the CDR3, the DNA is TGTGCCAGTACCGGGGGCTCCTACAATGAGCAGTTCTTC.

This chain links TRBV28 with TRBJ1-6; D not resolved. The CDR3 sequence is 14 residues long. Trimming pared 2 bases from V and 5 bases from J, leaving 7 bases between. Per the germline V gene, CDR1 is MDHEN and CDR2 is SYDVKM. Written as DNA, the CDR3 is TGTGCCAGCAGTTTAGGGCAGGATAATTCACCCCTCCACTTT. As protein: CASSLGQDNSPLHF. Supplemented by reference TRBV28 and TRBJ1-6, the full variable domain reads DVKVTQSSRYLVKRTGEKVFLECVQDMDHENMFWYRQDPGLGLRLIYFSYDVKMKEKGDIPEGYSVSREKKERFSLILESASTNQTSMYLCASSLGQDNSPLHFGNGTRLTVT.

A few counts support this clone. The V gene is TRBV10-3, the J gene TRBJ2-3; 7 bases map to TRBD2. The CDR3 runs 16 residues. In germline, CDR1 is ENHRY, CDR2 SYGVKD. J gave up 8 bases and V 0 bases, and 11 bases lay outside the gene matches. The CDR3 spells CAISESSASGAGTQYF. The CDR3 DNA reads as TGTGCCATCAGTGAGTCGTCGGCTAGCGGCGCCGGTACGCAGTATTTT.

The chain combines TRBV19 with TRBJ1-1, with D perhaps TRBD1 (5 bases). The V gene's germline CDR1 is LNHDA and CDR2 SQIVND (reference sequence). This CDR3 comprises 14 residues. Trimming cost V 5 bases and J 11 bases, with 21 bases left between them. CDR3 sequence: CASSPSPGVLRAFF. CDR3 DNA sequence: TGTGCCAGTAGTCCCTCCCCGGGGGTCCTCAGGGCTTTCTTT.

V is TRBV14 and J is TRBJ1-1, with D maybe TRBD1 (6 bases). With 3 bases removed from V and 6 bases from J, the gap between germline ends came to 14 bases. CDR3 size: 14 residues. Germline values: CDR1 SGHDN, CDR2 FVKESK. The chain's CDR3 is CASSHKGGRSEAFF. CDR3 nucleotides: TGTGCCAGCAGCCACAAGGGGGGGCGGTCTGAAGCTTTCTTT.

This sequence joins TRBV6-5 and TRBJ1-5; D is perhaps TRBD1 (6 bases). V was pared by 6 bases and J by 3 bases, with 12 bases between. CDR1 is MNHEY and CDR2 is SVGAGI in the germline V gene. The CDR3 runs to 14 residues. The CDR3 DNA sequence: TGTGCCAGCAGAATGGACAGTACCAATCAGCCCCAGCATTTT. It encodes CASRMDSTNQPQHF.

CDR3 in amino acids: CSASTPGGYGYTF. Here the CDR3 DNA reads TGCAGTGCTAGTACCCCAGGGGGCTATGGCTACACCTTC. V and J are TRBV20-1 and TRBJ1-2; TRBD1 matches 7 bases. The germline V gene encodes CDR1 DFQATT and CDR2 SNEGSKA (reference sequence). J was trimmed by 4 bases and V by 3 bases; bases with no gene match: 5. The CDR3 length is 13 residues.

The chain links TRBV6-6 to TRBJ2-3, with TRBD1 matching over 8 bases. Losses at the gene ends were 2 bases for V and 1 base for J; bases not matched to a gene: 2. This CDR3 is built from 15 residues. Germline CDR1 MNHNY, CDR2 SVGAGI (reference sequence). As DNA, the CDR3 is TGTGCCAGCAGTTACCCGGGACAGGGCACAGATACGCAGTATTTT. This codes for CASSYPGQGTDTQYF.

V gene TRBV21-1 combines with J gene TRBJ2-5; the table's D call, TRBD1, was not checked against the DNA. TRBV21-1 is classified as a pseudogene. The CDR3 has 16 residues. The DNA of the CDR3 is TGTGCCAGCAGCAAAGCGCAGGGACAGACTTGTGAGACCCAGTACTTC. Its protein is CASSKAQGQTCETQYF.

The chain carries TRBV5-1 and TRBJ2-1, with TRBD2 matching over 7 bases. The trim removed 4 bases at V and 4 bases at J, leaving 14 bases unmatched. The CDR3 spans 17 residues. CDR1 and CDR2 (germline): SGHRS, YFSETQ. The CDR3 loop reads CASSTIEAREGYNEQFF. The CDR3 DNA is TGCGCCAGCAGCACCATAGAAGCGAGGGAGGGATACAATGAGCAGTTCTTC.

The V and J genes are TRBV6-2 or TRBV6-3 and TRBJ2-1; 11 nucleotides line up with TRBD2. The CDR3 extends over 15 amino acids. V was pared by 3 bases and J by 9 bases, with 7 bases of the junction left unmatched. The germline gives CDR1 MNHEY, CDR2 SVGEGT. CDR3 nucleotide sequence: TGTGCCAGCAGTTATACTAGCGGGAGAGGCGGTGAGCAGTTCTTC. Translation gives CASSYTSGRGGEQFF.

V is TRBV7-2 and J is TRBJ2-6; possible D gene TRBD1, 5 bases. V lost 6 bases and J lost 3, with 12 bases in between. The germline V gene has CDR1 SGHTA and CDR2 FQGNSA. This CDR3 comprises 15 residues. Here the CDR3 reads CASSSGYFGANVLTF. The CDR3 DNA reads TGTGCCAGCAGTTCAGGGTATTTTGGGGCCAACGTCCTGACTTTC.

This clone was picked up one time. This rearrangement joins TRBV2 to TRBJ1-1, with TRBD1 matching 8 bases. The germline gives CDR1 SNHLY, CDR2 FYNNEI. The CDR3 spans 14 residues. The V gene end was trimmed by 7 bases and the J gene end by 1 base; junction bases not matched to a gene: 5. The CDR3 loop is CASNRQGPNTEAFF. The CDR3 nucleotides are TGTGCCAGCAACCGACAGGGGCCGAACACTGAAGCTTTCTTT.

This clone showed up just a few times. This chain joins TRBV19 and TRBJ1-4; D ambiguous. The V gene's germline CDR1 is LNHDA and CDR2 SQIVND (reference sequence). The CDR3 is made up of 16 amino acids. With 3 bases removed from V and 0 bases from J, the gap between germline ends came to 11 bases. CDR3 in amino acids: CASSMGRVATNEKLFF. CDR3 in DNA: TGTGCCAGTAGTATGGGCAGAGTAGCAACTAATGAAAAACTGTTTTTT.

In this sample, this clone turned up many times. CDR3 nucleotides: TGTGCCAGCAGCTCCAGACAGGGAGCGCAAGAGACCCAGTACTTC. Its protein is CASSSRQGAQETQYF. This chain connects TRBV5-4 to TRBJ2-5; 7 bases map to TRBD1. The CDR3 runs 15 residues. CDR1 SGHNT and CDR2 YYREEE come from the germline V gene (reference sequence). The J segment lost 2 bases and the V segment lost 3 bases, leaving 7 bases of the junction unmatched.